Detailed here is one T cell receptor beta chain. The source of the sample is a study of shared clonotypes between healthy human individuals. The data were produced by immunoSEQ multiplex PCR, yet TCRdb's version contains in-frame clones alone and is incomplete. Counted here are around 100,000 clones, around 73% occurring once; the ten biggest clones make up about 22%. Germline-derived CDR1 and CDR2 are SGHTA and FQGNSA. With 0 bases removed from V and 0 bases from J, the gap between germline ends came to 10 bases. This CDR3 is 16 amino acids long. Source material: memory CD8+ T cells sorted from blood. The subset is: CD45RO+ cells pooled with CCR7-negative TemRA cells. The chain employs TRBV7-2 and TRBJ2-3; D call uncertain. This receptor was identified in a woman in her 30s in good health. CDR3: CASSLAWLPSTDTQYF. The CDR3 region has the DNA TGTGCCAGCAGCTTAGCTTGGCTCCCCAGCACAGATACGCAGTATTTT.